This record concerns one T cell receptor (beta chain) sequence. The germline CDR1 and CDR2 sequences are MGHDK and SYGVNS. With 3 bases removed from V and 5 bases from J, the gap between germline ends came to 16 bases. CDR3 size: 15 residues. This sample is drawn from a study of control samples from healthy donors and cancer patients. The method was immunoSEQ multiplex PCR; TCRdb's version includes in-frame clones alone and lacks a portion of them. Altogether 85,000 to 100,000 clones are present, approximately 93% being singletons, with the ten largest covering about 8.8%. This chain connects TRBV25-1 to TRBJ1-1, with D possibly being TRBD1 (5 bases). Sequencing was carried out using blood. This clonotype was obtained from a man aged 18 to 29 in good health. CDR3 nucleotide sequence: TGTGCCAGCAGTGACCTGTTCGGGGCGCAGACTGAAGCTTTCTTT. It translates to CASSDLFGAQTEAFF.